Sequencing of this T cell receptor beta chain was carried out in a study of blood T cell repertoires in COVID-19. Background on the study: Samples representing acute and convalescent COVID-19 were sourced from the United States, Italy and Spain. T cells, B-cell-depleted T cells, or PBMCs provided the cDNA or gDNA that served as material.

Only in-frame clones appear in the TCRdb table, and some are missing; sequencing was by immunoSEQ multiplex PCR. The profile covers approximately 170,000 clones, with 80% to 90% appearing a single time and approximately 2.1% taken by the ten largest. The CDR3 covers 16 residues. V lost 5 bases to trimming and J lost 8 bases; unmatched junction nucleotides: 13. Germline V gives CDR1 SGHNT, CDR2 YENEEA. This TCR derives from a man younger than 35 who had recovered from COVID-19. V and J are TRBV11-3 and TRBJ2-1; TRBD1 agrees at 9 bases. Source material: peripheral blood. CDR3: CASSLGDRAKIDEQFF. In DNA, the CDR3 is TGTGCCAGCAGCCTGGGGGACAGGGCTAAGATCGATGAGCAGTTCTTC.